Listed below are T cell receptor beta chains from one sample, sequenced in a study of cytomegalovirus exposure and HLA in healthy donors. Using immunoSEQ multiplex PCR, the repertoire was profiled, and TCRdb retains in-frame clones only, with some absent. This sample's table reports about 140,000 clones. The material sequenced was PBMCs. The receptors here all came from a woman younger than 35 in good health and CMV-seronegative. CDR3s include the opening cysteine and the closing phenylalanine or tryptophan. A D gene is named only where the DNA matches it firmly.

>TRBJ1-2|TRBV5-4|TRBD1
CASSSGGQGNYGYTF
TGTGCCAGCAGCTCAGGCGGACAGGGTAACTATGGCTACACCTTC
>TRBJ2-1|TRBV5-1|-
CASSLDRGSVDEQFF
TGCGCCAGCAGCTTGGATCGGGGGAGTGTAGATGAGCAGTTCTTC
>TRBJ2-3|TRBV7-2|TRBD2
CASSRLAGVPDTQYF
TGTGCCAGCAGCCGACTAGCCGGGGTGCCAGATACGCAGTATTTT
>TRBJ2-2|TRBV19|-
CASSTQARAGELFF
TGTGCCAGTAGTACCCAAGCCAGGGCCGGGGAGCTGTTTTTT
>TRBJ2-1|TRBV4-2|TRBD2
CASSQGGGRALANEQFF
TGTGCCAGCAGCCAAGGGGGCGGGAGGGCCCTGGCGAATGAGCAGTTCTTC
>TRBJ1-1|TRBV5-1|TRBD1
CASSQQGARNTEAFF
TGCGCCAGCAGCCAACAGGGGGCACGGAACACTGAAGCTTTCTTT
>TRBJ2-2|TRBV5-1|TRBD1
CASSQGQGITGELFF
TGCGCCAGCAGCCAGGGACAGGGGATCACCGGGGAGCTGTTTTTT
>TRBJ2-3|TRBV30|-
CAWSVGTGADTQYF
TGTGCCTGGAGTGTAGGGACGGGAGCAGATACGCAGTATTTT
>TRBJ2-3|TRBV9|-
CASSDRSRGNTQYF
TGTGCCAGCAGCGACCGTTCCCGGGGTAATACGCAGTATTTT
>TRBJ2-7|TRBV5-1|TRBD1
CASRTQGANHEQYF
TGCGCCAGCAGAACCCAGGGGGCTAACCACGAGCAGTACTTC
>TRBJ2-5|TRBV6-5|-
CASSDTITRETQYF
TGTGCCAGCAGTGACACAATAACTCGGGAGACCCAGTACTTC
>TRBJ2-5|TRBV27|TRBD2
CASSLSGGPGETQYF
TGTGCCAGCAGTTTGTCGGGAGGGCCGGGGGAGACCCAGTACTTC
>TRBJ2-3|TRBV19|TRBD2
CASSPSGVSGADTQYF
TGTGCCAGTAGCCCCTCGGGCGTTAGCGGGGCAGATACGCAGTATTTT
>TRBJ2-3|TRBV19|TRBD2
CASSPPGLAGTDTQYF
TGTGCCAGTAGTCCCCCAGGACTAGCGGGAACAGATACGCAGTATTTT
>TRBJ1-1|TRBV7-8|-
CASSLGRTLNTEAFF
TGTGCCAGCAGCTTAGGTCGGACACTGAACACTGAAGCTTTCTTT
>TRBJ2-3|TRBV7-8|TRBD1
CASSPLGGTGVDTQYF
TGTGCCAGCAGTCCCCTGGGGGGGACAGGGGTAGATACGCAGTATTTT
>TRBJ2-2|TRBV7-7|TRBD2
CASSLTSARNTGELFF
TGTGCCAGCAGCTTAACTAGCGCAAGGAACACCGGGGAGCTGTTTTTT
>TRBJ2-6|TRBV27|-
CASSLSPAGYSPGANVLTF
TGTGCCAGCAGTTTATCGCCCGCAGGGTATAGTCCTGGGGCCAACGTCCTGACTTTC
>TRBJ2-2|TRBV19|-
CASSIVNRNTGELFF
TGTGCCAGTAGTATAGTAAACAGGAACACCGGGGAGCTGTTTTTT
>TRBJ1-4|TRBV7-9|TRBD1
CASGQGASNEKLFF
TGTGCCAGCGGACAGGGGGCGAGTAATGAAAAACTGTTTTTT
>TRBJ1-5|TRBV6-1|-
CASSEFPTGTNQPQHF
TGTGCCAGCAGTGAGTTCCCGACAGGCACAAATCAGCCCCAGCATTTT
>TRBJ2-5|TRBV5-5|-
CASSPREMRSAETQYF
TGTGCCAGCAGCCCCCGGGAGATGAGGAGCGCGGAGACCCAGTACTTC
>TRBJ2-2|TRBV6-6|TRBD2
CASNLAGGRGGELFF
TGTGCCAGCAACTTAGCGGGAGGGCGCGGCGGGGAGCTGTTTTTT
>TRBJ2-4|TRBV5-1|TRBD2
CASSFSGSTAGNIQYF
TGCGCCAGCAGCTTTAGCGGGAGCACAGCCGGAAACATTCAGTACTTC
>TRBJ1-2|TRBV7-2|-
CASSLISGLDYGYTF
TGTGCCAGCAGCTTAATCTCAGGGCTGGACTATGGCTACACCTTC
>TRBJ2-7|TRBV5-1|TRBD1
CASSNPTGFYEQYF
TGCGCCAGCAGCAACCCGACAGGGTTCTACGAGCAGTACTTC
>TRBJ2-5|TRBV5-6|TRBD2
CASRASGSETQYF
TGTGCCAGCCGGGCTAGCGGGAGTGAGACCCAGTACTTC
>TRBJ2-1|TRBV11-1|TRBD2
CASSPIAGGTYNEQFF
TGTGCCAGCAGCCCGATAGCGGGAGGGACCTACAATGAGCAGTTCTTC
>TRBJ1-2|TRBV11-3|-
CASSLRGGRSGYTF
TGTGCCAGCAGCCTTCGCGGCGGGAGGTCTGGCTACACCTTC
>TRBJ1-2|TRBV6-1|-
CASSEGEAGNYGYTF
TGTGCCAGCAGTGAAGGGGAGGCGGGGAACTATGGCTACACCTTC
>TRBJ2-1|TRBV12-5|TRBD1
CASGSPDRVSNEQFF
TGTGCTAGTGGTTCTCCGGACAGGGTGTCCAATGAGCAGTTCTTC
>TRBJ2-5|TRBV19|TRBD2
CASSIPLAGVETQYF
TGTGCCAGTAGTATCCCGCTAGCGGGAGTGGAGACCCAGTACTTC
>TRBJ2-1|TRBV5-1|TRBD2
CASSPGLARFPEQFF
TGCGCCAGCAGCCCGGGACTAGCGAGGTTCCCTGAGCAGTTCTTC
>TRBJ2-5|TRBV5-1|TRBD2
CASSLDGGADQETQYF
TGCGCCAGCAGCTTGGACGGGGGGGCAGACCAAGAGACCCAGTACTTC
>TRBJ2-5|TRBV9|-
CASSVGYQKETQYF
TGTGCCAGCAGCGTAGGTTATCAGAAAGAGACCCAGTACTTC
>TRBJ1-5|TRBV7-2|-
CASSPMAGVSQPQHF
TGTGCCAGCAGCCCCATGGCAGGGGTGAGTCAGCCCCAGCATTTT
>TRBJ1-4|TRBV7-8|-
CASSLAHADRRLFF
TGTGCCAGCAGCTTAGCGCATGCGGACAGAAGACTGTTTTTT
>TRBJ2-7|TRBV4-2|-
CASSQGPLSALVTHEQYF
TGTGCCAGCAGCCAAGGACCCTTGAGCGCGCTAGTCACCCACGAGCAGTACTTC
>TRBJ2-7|TRBV5-1|-
CASNTGRFSPRQGIDYEQYF
TGCGCCAGCAACACAGGACGTTTTTCCCCGCGGCAGGGGATAGACTACGAGCAGTACTTC
>TRBJ1-2|TRBV11-3|-
CASSLTEPNYGYTF
TGTGCCAGCAGCTTGACAGAACCCAACTATGGCTACACCTTC
>TRBJ2-2|TRBV9|-
CASSVGQGETGELFF
TGTGCCAGCAGCGTAGGCCAGGGCGAGACCGGGGAGCTGTTTTTT
>TRBJ2-7|TRBV1|-
CTNFRSFHEQYF
TGCACCAACTTCCGGAGTTTCCACGAGCAGTACTTC
>TRBJ1-2|TRBV6-1|TRBD1
CASSEPTGGAVIWGYTF
TGTGCCAGCAGTGAACCGACAGGGGGCGCCGTAATATGGGGCTACACCTTC
>TRBJ2-1|TRBV18|-
CASSRERYNEQFF
TGTGCCAGCTCACGTGAGCGCTACAATGAGCAGTTCTTC
>TRBJ1-5|TRBV9|-
CASSTEGVSNQPQHF
TGTGCCAGCAGTACGGAAGGGGTTAGCAATCAGCCCCAGCATTTT
>TRBJ1-1|TRBV7-2|TRBD1
CASSLSHLDRVSTEAFF
TGTGCCAGCAGCCTTTCCCACTTAGACAGGGTGAGCACTGAAGCTTTCTTT
>TRBJ1-4|TRBV4-3|-
CASSQDQAGNSEKLFF
TGCGCCAGCAGCCAAGACCAGGCCGGGAATAGTGAAAAACTGTTTTTT
>TRBJ1-3|TRBV15|-
CAVGQPGNTIYF
TGTGCCGTGGGCCAGCCTGGAAACACCATATATTTT